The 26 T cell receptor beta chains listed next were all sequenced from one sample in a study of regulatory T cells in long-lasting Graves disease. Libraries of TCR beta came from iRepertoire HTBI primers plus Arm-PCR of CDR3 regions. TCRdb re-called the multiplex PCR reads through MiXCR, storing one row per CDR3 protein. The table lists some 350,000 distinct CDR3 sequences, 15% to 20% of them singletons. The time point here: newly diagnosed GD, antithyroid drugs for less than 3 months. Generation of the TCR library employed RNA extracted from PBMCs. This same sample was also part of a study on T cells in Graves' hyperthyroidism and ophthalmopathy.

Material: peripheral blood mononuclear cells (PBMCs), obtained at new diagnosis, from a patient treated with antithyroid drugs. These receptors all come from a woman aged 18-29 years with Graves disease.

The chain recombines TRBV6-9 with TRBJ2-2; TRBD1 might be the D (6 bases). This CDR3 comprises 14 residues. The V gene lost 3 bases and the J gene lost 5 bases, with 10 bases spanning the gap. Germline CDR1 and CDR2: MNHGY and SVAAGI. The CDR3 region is CASSYQGGTGELFF. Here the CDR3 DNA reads TGTGCCAGCAGTTACCAAGGGGGTACCGGGGAGCTGTTTTTT.

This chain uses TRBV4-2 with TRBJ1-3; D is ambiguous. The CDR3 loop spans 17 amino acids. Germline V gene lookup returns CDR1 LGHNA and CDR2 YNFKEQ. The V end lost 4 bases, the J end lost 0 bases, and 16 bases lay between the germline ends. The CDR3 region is CASSPRDNFRSGNTIYF. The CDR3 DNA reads TGTGCCAGCAGCCCCCGAGACAATTTTCGCTCTGGAAACACCATATATTTT.

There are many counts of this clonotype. This chain's CDR3 is CASSLWREVDTQYF. DNA of the CDR3: TGCGCCAGCAGCTTGTGGCGGGAGGTAGATACGCAGTATTTT. The genes are TRBV5-1 and TRBJ2-3; TRBD2 matches at 8 bases. The germline V gene has CDR1 SGHRS and CDR2 YFSETQ. This CDR3 comprises 14 residues. The V gene end was trimmed by 1 base and the J gene end by 5 bases; junction bases not matched to a gene: 3.

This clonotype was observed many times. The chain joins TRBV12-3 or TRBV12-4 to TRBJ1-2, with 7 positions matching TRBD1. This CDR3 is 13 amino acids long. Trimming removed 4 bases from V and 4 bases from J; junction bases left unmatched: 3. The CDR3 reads CASSSTGSYGYTF. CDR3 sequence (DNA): TGTGCCAGCAGTTCGACAGGGTCCTATGGCTACACCTTC.

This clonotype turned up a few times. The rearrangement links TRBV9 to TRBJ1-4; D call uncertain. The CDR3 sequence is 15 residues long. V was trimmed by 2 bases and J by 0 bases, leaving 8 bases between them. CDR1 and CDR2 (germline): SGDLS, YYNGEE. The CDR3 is CASSVGAATNEKLFF. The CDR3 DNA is TGTGCCAGCAGCGTGGGTGCCGCAACTAATGAAAAACTGTTTTTT.

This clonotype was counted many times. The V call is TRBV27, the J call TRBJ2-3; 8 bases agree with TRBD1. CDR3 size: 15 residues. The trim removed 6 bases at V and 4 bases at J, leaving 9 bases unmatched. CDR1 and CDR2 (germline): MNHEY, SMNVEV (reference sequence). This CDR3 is CASSPTGVLSDTQYF. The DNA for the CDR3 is TGTGCCAGCAGCCCGACAGGGGTTCTCTCAGATACGCAGTATTTT.

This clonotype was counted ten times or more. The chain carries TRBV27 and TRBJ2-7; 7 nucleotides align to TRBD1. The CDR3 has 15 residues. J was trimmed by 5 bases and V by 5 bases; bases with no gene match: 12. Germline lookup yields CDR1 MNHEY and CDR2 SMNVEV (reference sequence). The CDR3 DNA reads TGTGCCAGCAGTCCACCGTCCAGGGGGTCAGACGAGCAGTACTTC. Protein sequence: CASSPPSRGSDEQYF.

CDR3 sequence: CASSQGQGQGKTQYF. In DNA form, the CDR3 reads TGTGCCAGCAGCCAAGGGCAGGGACAGGGAAAGACCCAGTACTTC. The J gene is TRBJ2-5, the V gene TRBV14; 9 nucleotides line up with TRBD1. CDR1 and CDR2 from the germline V gene are SGHDN and FVKESK. Germline trimming cut 1 base from V and 6 bases from J; bases unmatched to any gene: 6. The CDR3 totals 15 residues.

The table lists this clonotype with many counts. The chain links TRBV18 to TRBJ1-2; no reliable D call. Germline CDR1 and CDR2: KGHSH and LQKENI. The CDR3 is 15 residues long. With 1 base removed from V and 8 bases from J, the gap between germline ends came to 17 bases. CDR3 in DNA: TGTGCCAGCTCACCACTTTCCCCGGGAGCGGGGGGCTACACCTTC. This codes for CASSPLSPGAGGYTF. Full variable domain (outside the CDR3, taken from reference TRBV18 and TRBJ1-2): NAGVMQNPRHLVRRRGQEARLRCSPMKGHSHVYWYRQLPEEGLKFMVYLQKENIIDESGMPKERFSAEFPKEGPSILRIQQVVRGDSAAYFCASSPLSPGAGGYTFGSGTRLTVV.

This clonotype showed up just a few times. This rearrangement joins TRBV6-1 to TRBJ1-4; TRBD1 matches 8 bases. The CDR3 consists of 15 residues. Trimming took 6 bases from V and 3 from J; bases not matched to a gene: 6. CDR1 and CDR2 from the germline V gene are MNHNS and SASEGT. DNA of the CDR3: TGTGCCAGCAGCCGTACAGGGGGGTCTAATGAAAAACTGTTTTTT. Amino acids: CASSRTGGSNEKLFF.

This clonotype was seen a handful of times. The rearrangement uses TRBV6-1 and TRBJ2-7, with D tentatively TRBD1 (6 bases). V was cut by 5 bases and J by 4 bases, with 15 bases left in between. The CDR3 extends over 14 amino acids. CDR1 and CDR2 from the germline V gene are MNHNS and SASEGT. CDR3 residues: CASSLQGKRYEQYF. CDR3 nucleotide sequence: TGTGCCAGCAGTCTTCAGGGGAAAAGGTACGAGCAGTACTTC.

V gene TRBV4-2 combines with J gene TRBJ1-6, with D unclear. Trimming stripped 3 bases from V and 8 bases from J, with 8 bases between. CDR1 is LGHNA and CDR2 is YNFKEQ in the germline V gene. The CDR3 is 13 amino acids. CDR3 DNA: TGTGCCAGCAGCCAGGACCGCTATTCACCCCTCCACTTT. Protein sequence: CASSQDRYSPLHF.

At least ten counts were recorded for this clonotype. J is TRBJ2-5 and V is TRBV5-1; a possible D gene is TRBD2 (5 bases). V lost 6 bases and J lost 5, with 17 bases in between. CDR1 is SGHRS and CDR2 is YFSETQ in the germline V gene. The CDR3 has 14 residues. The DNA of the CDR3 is TGCGCCAGCACCCCCCGGGGAGATGGGGAGACCCAGTACTTC. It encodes CASTPRGDGETQYF.

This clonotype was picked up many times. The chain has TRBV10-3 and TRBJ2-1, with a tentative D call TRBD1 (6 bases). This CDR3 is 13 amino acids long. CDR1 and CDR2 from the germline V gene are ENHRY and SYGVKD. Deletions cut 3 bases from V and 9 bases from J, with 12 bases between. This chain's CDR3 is CAISEAVGGEQFF. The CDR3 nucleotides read TGTGCCATCAGTGAAGCGGTAGGGGGTGAGCAGTTCTTC.

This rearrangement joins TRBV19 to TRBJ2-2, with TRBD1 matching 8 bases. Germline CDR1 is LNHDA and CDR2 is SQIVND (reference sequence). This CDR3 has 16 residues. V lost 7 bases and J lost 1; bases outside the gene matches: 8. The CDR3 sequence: CASTLTGTGNTGELFF. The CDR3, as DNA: TGTGCCAGTACCCTGACTGGGACAGGGAACACCGGGGAGCTGTTTTTT.

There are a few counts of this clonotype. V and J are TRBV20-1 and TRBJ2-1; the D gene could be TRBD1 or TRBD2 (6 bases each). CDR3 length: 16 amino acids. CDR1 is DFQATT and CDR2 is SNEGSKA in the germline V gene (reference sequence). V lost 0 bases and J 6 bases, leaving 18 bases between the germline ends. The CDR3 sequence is CSARDRGASSSNEQFF. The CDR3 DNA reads TGCAGTGCTAGAGATAGGGGGGCTAGCTCTTCCAATGAGCAGTTCTTC.

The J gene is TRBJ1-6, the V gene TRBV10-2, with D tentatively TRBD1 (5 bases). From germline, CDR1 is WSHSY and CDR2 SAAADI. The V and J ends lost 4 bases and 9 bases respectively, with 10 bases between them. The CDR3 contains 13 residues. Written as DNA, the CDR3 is TGCGCCAGCAGTGGGGACGGCGGTTCACCCCTCCACTTT. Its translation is CASSGDGGSPLHF.

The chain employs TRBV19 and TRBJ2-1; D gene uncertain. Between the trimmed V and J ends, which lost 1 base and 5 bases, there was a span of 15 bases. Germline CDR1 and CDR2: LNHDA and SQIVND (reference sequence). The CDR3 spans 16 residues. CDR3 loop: CASSIGVGRINNEQFF. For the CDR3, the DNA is TGTGCCAGTAGTATAGGGGTAGGGCGAATTAACAATGAGCAGTTCTTC.

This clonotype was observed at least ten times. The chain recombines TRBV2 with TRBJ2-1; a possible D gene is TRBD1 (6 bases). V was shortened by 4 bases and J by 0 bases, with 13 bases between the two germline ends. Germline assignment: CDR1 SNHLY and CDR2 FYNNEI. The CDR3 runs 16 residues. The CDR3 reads CASSVVTGSSYNEQFF. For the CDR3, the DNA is TGTGCCAGCAGTGTCGTAACAGGGAGCTCCTACAATGAGCAGTTCTTC.

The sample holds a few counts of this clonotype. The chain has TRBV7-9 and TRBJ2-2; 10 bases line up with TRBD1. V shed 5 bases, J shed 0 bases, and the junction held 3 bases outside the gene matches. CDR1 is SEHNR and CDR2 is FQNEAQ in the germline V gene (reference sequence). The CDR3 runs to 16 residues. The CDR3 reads CASSRGTGANTGELFF. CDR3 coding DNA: TGTGCCAGCAGCAGGGGGACAGGGGCGAACACCGGGGAGCTGTTTTTT.

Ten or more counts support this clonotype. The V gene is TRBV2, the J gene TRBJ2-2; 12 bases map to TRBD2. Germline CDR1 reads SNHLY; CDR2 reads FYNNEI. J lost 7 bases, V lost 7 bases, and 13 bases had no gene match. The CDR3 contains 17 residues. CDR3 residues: CASTPGTSGLGRGELFF. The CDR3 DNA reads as TGTGCCAGCACCCCAGGGACTAGCGGGTTAGGGCGCGGGGAGCTGTTTTTT. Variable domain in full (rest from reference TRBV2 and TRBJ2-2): EPEVTQTPSHQVTQMGQEVILRCVPISNHLYFYWYRQILGQKVEFLVSFYNNEISEKSEIFDDQFSVERPDGSNFTLKIRSTKLEDSAMYFCASTPGTSGLGRGELFFGEGSRLTVL.

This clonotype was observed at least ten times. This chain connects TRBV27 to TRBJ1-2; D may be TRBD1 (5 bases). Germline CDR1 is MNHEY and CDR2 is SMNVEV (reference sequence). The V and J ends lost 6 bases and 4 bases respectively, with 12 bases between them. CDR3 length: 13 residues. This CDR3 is CASRPNGGYGYTF. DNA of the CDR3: TGTGCCAGCAGGCCAAATGGGGGCTATGGCTACACCTTC.

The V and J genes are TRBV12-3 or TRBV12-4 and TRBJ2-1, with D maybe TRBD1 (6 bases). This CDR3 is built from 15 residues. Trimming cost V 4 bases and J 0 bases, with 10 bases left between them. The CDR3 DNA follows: TGTGCCAGCAGTTCGGACAGCCGCTCCTACAATGAGCAGTTCTTC. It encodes CASSSDSRSYNEQFF.

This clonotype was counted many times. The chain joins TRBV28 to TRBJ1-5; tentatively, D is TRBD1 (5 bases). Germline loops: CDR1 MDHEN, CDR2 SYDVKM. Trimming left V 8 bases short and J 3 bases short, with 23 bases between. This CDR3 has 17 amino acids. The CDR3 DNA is TGTGCCAGCGCTTACGTGGCGGGGGGGGGGATCAATCAGCCCCAGCATTTT. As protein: CASAYVAGGGINQPQHF.

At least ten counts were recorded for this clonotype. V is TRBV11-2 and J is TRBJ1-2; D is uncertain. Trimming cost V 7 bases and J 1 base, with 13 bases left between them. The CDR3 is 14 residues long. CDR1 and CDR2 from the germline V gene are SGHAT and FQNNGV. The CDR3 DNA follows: TGTGCCAGCAACCTGGGAGCAAGTAACTATGGCTACACCTTC. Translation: CASNLGASNYGYTF.

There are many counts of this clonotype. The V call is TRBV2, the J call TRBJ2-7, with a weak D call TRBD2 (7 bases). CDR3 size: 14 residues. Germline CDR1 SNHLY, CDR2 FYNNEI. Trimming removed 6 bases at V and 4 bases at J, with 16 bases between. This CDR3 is CASRTTGGLYEQYF. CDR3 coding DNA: TGTGCCAGCAGAACCACGGGGGGCTTATACGAGCAGTACTTC.